The clone carrying this T cell receptor (beta chain) has more than one count but fewer than ten. What it recognizes is unknown. One heparinised blood draw, averaging approximately 0.11 L, came from each donor. The sample is drawn from a study of beta chain features in type 1 diabetes. Study context: Age, gender and cell yields were alike across patients and healthy donors. Study-wide findings and caveats: Significant though moderate, a shortening of TCRB CDR3s appeared in all four CD4+ subsets of Type 1 diabetes patients. TCRB repertoires of naive, central memory and Treg cells appeared more similar among patients than among healthy donors.

Per the germline V gene, CDR1 is KGHSH and CDR2 is LQKENI. Trimming cost V 6 bases and J 2 bases, with 5 bases left between them. The CDR3 covers 11 residues. The authors reverse transcribed all of the isolated RNA, so sequencing captured expressed TCRB transcripts. Assay used: immunoSEQ multiplex PCR; TCRdb lists only in-frame clones, some missing. The sample includes 130,000 to 150,000 clones, more than 10% of them seen just once. Sequenced: central memory CD4+ T cells from blood. J is TRBJ2-7 and V is TRBV18; no clear D. The source is a man aged 18 to 29 with type 1 diabetes. The CDR3 loop is CASSQAYEQYF. The CDR3 nucleotides read TGTGCCAGCTCCCAGGCCTACGAGCAGTACTTC.